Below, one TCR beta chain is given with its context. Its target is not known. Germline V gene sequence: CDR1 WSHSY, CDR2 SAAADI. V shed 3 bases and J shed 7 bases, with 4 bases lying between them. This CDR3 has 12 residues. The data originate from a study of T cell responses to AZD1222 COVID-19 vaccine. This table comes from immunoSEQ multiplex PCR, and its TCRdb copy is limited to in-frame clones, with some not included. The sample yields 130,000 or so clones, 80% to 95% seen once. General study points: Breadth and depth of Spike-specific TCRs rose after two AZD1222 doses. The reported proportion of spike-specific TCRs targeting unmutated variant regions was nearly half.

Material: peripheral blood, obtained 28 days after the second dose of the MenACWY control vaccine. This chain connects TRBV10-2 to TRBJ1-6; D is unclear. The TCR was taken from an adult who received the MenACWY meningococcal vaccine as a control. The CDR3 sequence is CASSDPNSPLHF. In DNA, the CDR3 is TGCGCCAGCAGTGACCCGAATTCACCCCTCCACTTT.